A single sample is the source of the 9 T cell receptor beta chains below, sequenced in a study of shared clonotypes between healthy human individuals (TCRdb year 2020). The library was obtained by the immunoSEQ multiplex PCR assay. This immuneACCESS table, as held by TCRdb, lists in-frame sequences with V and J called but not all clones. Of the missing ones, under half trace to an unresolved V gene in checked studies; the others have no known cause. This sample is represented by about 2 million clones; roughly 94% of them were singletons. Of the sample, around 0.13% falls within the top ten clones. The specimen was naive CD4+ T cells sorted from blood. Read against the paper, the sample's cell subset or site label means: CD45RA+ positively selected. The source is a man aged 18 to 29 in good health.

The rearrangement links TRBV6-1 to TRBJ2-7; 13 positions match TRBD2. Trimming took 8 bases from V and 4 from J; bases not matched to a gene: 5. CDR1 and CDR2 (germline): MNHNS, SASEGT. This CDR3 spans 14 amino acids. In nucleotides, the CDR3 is TGTGCCAGCCCAACTAGCGGGGGGGCTTACGAGCAGTACTTC. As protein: CASPTSGGAYEQYF.

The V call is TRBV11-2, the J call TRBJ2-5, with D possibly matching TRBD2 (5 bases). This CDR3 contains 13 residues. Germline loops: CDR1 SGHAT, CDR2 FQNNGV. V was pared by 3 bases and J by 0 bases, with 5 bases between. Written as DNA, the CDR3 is TGTGCCAGCAGCTTTAGCGACCAAGAGACCCAGTACTTC. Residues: CASSFSDQETQYF.

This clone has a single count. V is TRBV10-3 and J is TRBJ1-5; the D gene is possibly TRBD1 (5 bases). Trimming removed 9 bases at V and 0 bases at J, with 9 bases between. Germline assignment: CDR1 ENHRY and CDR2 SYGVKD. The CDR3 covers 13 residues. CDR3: CAIGDSSNQPQHF. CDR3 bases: TGTGCCATAGGTGACAGTAGCAATCAGCCCCAGCATTTT.

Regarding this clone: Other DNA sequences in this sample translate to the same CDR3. CDR3 protein: CAISEGGSNQPQHF. The DNA of the CDR3 is TGTGCCATCAGTGAGGGGGGTAGCAATCAGCCCCAGCATTTT. This chain connects TRBV10-3 to TRBJ1-5, with D maybe TRBD1 (5 bases). Germline loops: CDR1 ENHRY, CDR2 SYGVKD. Trimming removed 2 bases at V and 0 bases at J, with 5 bases between. The CDR3 totals 14 residues.

CDR3 sequence: CASSLARGVSTDTQYF. The DNA for the CDR3 is TGTGCCAGCTCGCTGGCACGAGGGGTAAGCACAGATACGCAGTATTTT. The rearrangement links TRBV18 to TRBJ2-3; either TRBD1 or TRBD2 may fit D (5 bases each). The V gene lost 6 bases and the J gene lost 0 bases, with 16 bases spanning the gap. Germline V gene data show CDR1 as KGHSH and CDR2 as LQKENI. The CDR3 contains 16 residues.

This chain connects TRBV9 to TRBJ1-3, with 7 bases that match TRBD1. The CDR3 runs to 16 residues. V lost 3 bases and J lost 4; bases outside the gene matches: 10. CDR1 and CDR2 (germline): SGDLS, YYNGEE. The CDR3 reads CASSALTGTVGNTIYF. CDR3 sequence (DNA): TGTGCCAGCAGCGCACTAACCGGGACAGTCGGAAACACCATATATTTT.

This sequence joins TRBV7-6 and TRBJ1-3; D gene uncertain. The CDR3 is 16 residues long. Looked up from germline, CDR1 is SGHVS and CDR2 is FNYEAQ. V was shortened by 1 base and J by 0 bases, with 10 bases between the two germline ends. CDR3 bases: TGTGCCAGCAGCTTAGGGGCCTTAAGCTCTGGAAACACCATATATTTT. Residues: CASSLGALSSGNTIYF.

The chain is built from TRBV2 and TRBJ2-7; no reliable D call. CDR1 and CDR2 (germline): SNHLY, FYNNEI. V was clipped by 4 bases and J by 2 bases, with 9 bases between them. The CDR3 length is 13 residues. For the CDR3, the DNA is TGTGCCAGCAGTGTTTTCAAAACCTACGAGCAGTACTTC. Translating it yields CASSVFKTYEQYF.

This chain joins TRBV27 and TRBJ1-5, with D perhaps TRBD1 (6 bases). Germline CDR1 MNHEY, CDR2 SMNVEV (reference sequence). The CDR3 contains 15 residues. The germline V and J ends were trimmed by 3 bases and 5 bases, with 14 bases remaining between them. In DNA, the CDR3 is TGTGCCAGCAGTTTCGGGGGGGCTGGGGATCAGCCCCAGCATTTT. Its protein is CASSFGGAGDQPQHF.